Below, 24 T cell receptor beta chains from the same sample are listed, as sequenced in a study of cytomegalovirus exposure and HLA in healthy donors. With 60 Vbeta and 13 Jbeta primers, the PCR was carried out. Only in-frame clones appear in the TCRdb table, and some are missing; sequencing was by immunoSEQ multiplex PCR. Of some 120,000 clones listed, about 74% are singletons. Material for sequencing was PBMCs. The receptors stem from a woman between 45 and 65 years old in good health and CMV-seropositive.

The rearrangement links TRBV7-3 to TRBJ2-5, with D possibly matching TRBD2 (7 bases). This CDR3 spans 14 amino acids. The V end lost 2 bases, the J end lost 5 bases, and 12 bases lay between the germline ends. Germline assignment: CDR1 SGHTA and CDR2 FQGTGA. As DNA, the CDR3 is TGTGCCAGCAGCTTAGGGGGGGCCTGGGAGACCCAGTACTTC. This encodes CASSLGGAWETQYF.

The chain is built from TRBV7-8 and TRBJ2-3; weak D call: TRBD2 (6 bases). Trimming took off 3 bases at V and 5 bases at J, with 24 bases between the two ends. Germline CDR1 is SGHVS and CDR2 is FQNEAQ. The CDR3 loop spans 18 amino acids. CDR3: CASSLVLFGAGTQDTQYF. CDR3 sequence (DNA): TGTGCCAGCAGCTTGGTTCTTTTCGGGGCGGGGACCCAAGATACGCAGTATTTT.

This chain joins TRBV7-3 and TRBJ1-1; tentatively, D is TRBD1 (5 bases). Germline CDR1 SGHTA, CDR2 FQGTGA. V was shortened by 5 bases and J by 3 bases, with 19 bases between the two germline ends. This CDR3 spans 16 amino acids. The CDR3, as DNA: TGTGCCAGCAGCCCCCAGGGTTGGGATGGGTACACTGAAGCTTTCTTT. It translates to CASSPQGWDGYTEAFF.

The V gene is TRBV4-2, the J gene TRBJ2-3, with D uncertain. The CDR3 length is 15 residues. Trimming shortened V by 5 bases and J by 4 bases, and 16 bases separated the two germline ends. Per germline, CDR1 LGHNA and CDR2 YNFKEQ. In nucleotides, the CDR3 is TGTGCCAGCAGCGAAAGCTTGGTCGATCCAGATACGCAGTATTTT. As protein: CASSESLVDPDTQYF.

The chain couples TRBV5-1 to TRBJ2-3, with TRBD2 matching over 11 bases. Germline V gives CDR1 SGHRS, CDR2 YFSETQ. The CDR3 sequence is 15 residues long. With 4 bases clipped from V and 5 bases from J, the junction kept 6 bases outside the gene matches. The CDR3 DNA is TGCGCCAGCAGCCAACTAGCGGGGGTTGGAGATACGCAGTATTTT. It yields the protein CASSQLAGVGDTQYF.

The chain recombines TRBV12-5 with TRBJ1-5, with 7 bases matching TRBD1. V was clipped by 5 bases and J by 0 bases; unmatched bases: 13. Per germline, CDR1 LGHNT and CDR2 FRNRAP. This CDR3 spans 18 amino acids. The CDR3 loop is CASGPGDSNAYSNQPQHF. CDR3 DNA: TGTGCTAGTGGTCCTGGGGACAGCAACGCTTATAGCAATCAGCCCCAGCATTTT.

The J gene is TRBJ1-6, the V gene TRBV28; weak D call: TRBD1 (6 bases). This CDR3 contains 16 residues. Trimming removed 5 bases at V and 6 bases at J, with 17 bases between. Germline V CDR1 and CDR2: MDHEN, SYDVKM. The CDR3 nucleotides read TGTGCCAGCAGTAGTAATGCCGGGACATCTAATTCACCCCTCCACTTT. Protein product: CASSSNAGTSNSPLHF.

J is TRBJ2-3 and V is TRBV7-9; D is possibly TRBD1 (6 bases). The V gene's germline CDR1 is SEHNR and CDR2 FQNEAQ (reference sequence). V lost 1 base and J lost 2, with 10 bases in between. The CDR3 length is 15 residues. Here the CDR3 reads CASSLVLGATDTQYF. In DNA form, the CDR3 reads TGTGCCAGCAGCTTAGTCCTGGGGGCCACAGATACGCAGTATTTT.

The V gene is TRBV6-5, the J gene TRBJ1-6, with 10 bases that match TRBD1. This CDR3 region has 13 residues. Unmatched junction bases numbered 4, after V lost 8 bases and J lost 9 bases. Germline V gives CDR1 MNHEY, CDR2 SVGAGI. This CDR3 reads CASARDRGSPLHF. The CDR3 bases are TGTGCCAGCGCCCGGGACAGGGGTTCACCCCTCCACTTT.

The CDR3 nucleotides read TGCAGCGTAGGACCAGGGAGGGGAAACACCATATATTTT. Protein product: CSVGPGRGNTIYF. This chain joins TRBV29-1 and TRBJ1-3; D is possibly TRBD1 (5 bases). Trimming took off 6 bases at V and 4 bases at J, with 13 bases between the two ends. Germline assignment: CDR1 SQVTM and CDR2 ANQGSEA. The CDR3 loop spans 13 amino acids.

V usage is TRBV6-6 and J usage is TRBJ1-4; D ambiguous. The ends were cut back, 1 base at V and 4 bases at J, with 4 bases in the middle. The CDR3 is 13 residues long. Germline V gene sequence: CDR1 MNHNY, CDR2 SVGAGI (reference sequence). Written as DNA, the CDR3 is TGTGCCAGCAGTTACTTCCGTAATGAAAAACTGTTTTTT. Protein sequence: CASSYFRNEKLFF.

This clone was seen a few times. The genes are TRBV2 and TRBJ2-1; weak D call: TRBD2 (7 bases). The CDR3 contains 15 residues. V lost 7 bases and J 5 bases, leaving 18 bases between the germline ends. Germline loops: CDR1 SNHLY, CDR2 FYNNEI. The CDR3 reads CASKPRRGLDNEQFF. The CDR3 DNA reads TGTGCCAGCAAACCTAGGCGGGGGCTGGACAATGAGCAGTTCTTC.

The V and J genes are TRBV25-1 and TRBJ1-1; no clear D gene. The CDR3 runs 18 residues. Between the trimmed V and J ends, which lost 4 bases and 1 base, there was a span of 22 bases. The germline CDR1 and CDR2 sequences are MGHDK and SYGVNS. This CDR3 reads CASSGIREIGGSNTEAFF. CDR3 DNA sequence: TGTGCCAGCAGTGGGATACGGGAAATAGGAGGGTCGAACACTGAAGCTTTCTTT.

This clone has only one observation. This rearrangement joins TRBV10-2 to TRBJ2-3; D possibly corresponds to TRBD2 (6 bases). The CDR3 runs 17 residues. Trimming removed 4 bases at V and 0 bases at J, with 17 bases between. CDR1 is WSHSY and CDR2 is SAAADI in the germline V gene. CDR3 sequence (DNA): TGCGCCAGCAGTGCTTGGCGGGGTGCCTCTAGCACAGATACGCAGTATTTT. Translated, it gives CASSAWRGASSTDTQYF.

The chain is built from TRBV4-3 and TRBJ2-1; TRBD1 matches 10 bases. The germline CDR1 and CDR2 sequences are LGHNA and YSLEER. Losses at the gene ends were 0 bases for V and 14 bases for J; bases not matched to a gene: 7. CDR3 length: 14 amino acids. CDR3 nucleotides: TGCGCCAGCAGCCAAGAAAGAGTCGGGACAGGGGAGTTCTTC. Its translation: CASSQERVGTGEFF.

The chain uses TRBV19 and TRBJ2-7; 12 bases are a match to TRBD2. Per the germline V gene, CDR1 is LNHDA and CDR2 is SQIVND (reference sequence). The CDR3 covers 16 residues. Trimming cost V 3 bases and J 4 bases; bases outside gene matches: 7. CDR3 in amino acids: CASSMEGLAGRYEQYF. The CDR3 nucleotides read TGTGCCAGTAGTATGGAAGGACTAGCGGGGAGGTACGAGCAGTACTTC.

A word on this clone: Germline is not matched at one junction end, which may reflect a read error. The rearrangement joins TRBV13 to TRBJ1-1; D is possibly TRBD1 (6 bases). Germline V gene sequence: CDR1 PRHDT, CDR2 FYEKMQ (reference sequence). This CDR3 has 12 residues. The CDR3: CASRGGGIEASF. DNA for the CDR3: TGTGCCAGCAGAGGGGGGGGAATTGAAGCTTCCTTT.

The rearrangement uses TRBV7-9 and TRBJ2-5, with D perhaps TRBD2 (6 bases). The V and J ends lost 5 bases and 5 bases respectively, with 15 bases between them. The CDR3 has 14 amino acids. Germline lookup yields CDR1 SEHNR and CDR2 FQNEAQ (reference sequence). The CDR3 is CASSPTRSGETQYF. The CDR3 nucleotides are TGTGCCAGCAGCCCGACTAGGTCAGGCGAGACCCAGTACTTC.

This clone was picked up a small number of times. The gene calls are TRBV10-3 and TRBJ2-3, with TRBD2 identical over 13 bases. V dropped 10 bases and J dropped 3; count of bases not matched to a gene: 1. The length of the CDR3 is 13 residues. In germline, CDR1 is ENHRY, CDR2 SYGVKD. Here the CDR3 DNA reads TGTGCCACACTAGCGGGGGGGACAGATACGCAGTATTTT. Its protein product is CATLAGGTDTQYF.

The J gene is TRBJ2-1, the V gene TRBV4-3; 9 bases are a match to TRBD2. CDR3 size: 16 residues. Germline lookup yields CDR1 LGHNA and CDR2 YSLEER. V lost 3 bases, J lost 8 bases, and 11 bases stayed unmatched. The CDR3 here is CASSQGWGGGAHEQFF. CDR3 nucleotides: TGCGCCAGCAGCCAGGGCTGGGGCGGGGGGGCTCATGAGCAGTTCTTC.

V usage is TRBV6-6 and J usage is TRBJ2-4; the match to TRBD2 covers 8 bases. The CDR3 totals 13 residues. Germline loops: CDR1 MNHNY, CDR2 SVGAGI (reference sequence). V was pared by 8 bases and J by 11 bases, with 11 bases of the junction left unmatched. The CDR3 reads CASGGAGVMFQYF. DNA of the CDR3: TGTGCCAGCGGCGGAGCGGGGGTGATGTTTCAGTACTTC.

Here the CDR3 DNA reads TGTGCCAGCAGTTACTCGACGCAGGCCCACTATGGCTACACCTTC. It is translated as CASSYSTQAHYGYTF. This rearrangement joins TRBV6-5 to TRBJ1-2; D not certain. The CDR3 is made up of 15 amino acids. The ends were cut back, 0 bases at V and 3 bases at J, with 11 bases in the middle. Germline V CDR1 and CDR2: MNHEY, SVGAGI.

The rearrangement joins TRBV5-1 to TRBJ2-3; 15 positions agree with TRBD2. Germline V gene sequence: CDR1 SGHRS, CDR2 YFSETQ. This CDR3 spans 17 amino acids. V dropped 4 bases and J dropped 0; count of bases not matched to a gene: 3. CDR3 region: CASSRGLAGGSTDTQYF. The CDR3 DNA follows: TGCGCCAGCAGCCGAGGACTAGCGGGGGGGAGCACAGATACGCAGTATTTT.

This chain connects TRBV19 to TRBJ2-5, with D perhaps assigned TRBD1 or TRBD2 (5 bases each). The J call may be in error: the DNA end matches TRBJ2-7 better. The CDR3 spans 13 residues. CDR1 is LNHDA, CDR2 SQIVND, per germline (reference sequence). CDR3 region: CASSILGGYEQYF. The DNA for the CDR3 is TGTGCCAGTAGTATTCTTGGGGGCTACGAGCAGTACTTC.